These 5 T cell receptor beta chains share one sample of origin, sequenced in a study of early T cells in non-severe SARS-CoV-2 infection. TCRdb ran MiXCR on the 5' RACE reads and lists one entry per CDR3 protein. Of roughly 64,000 distinct CDR3 sequences detected, roughly 12% appear once; the ten largest clones hold just under 3%. Sequenced material: whole blood, taken at baseline. The source is an adult who was a healthcare worker with PCR-confirmed SARS-CoV-2 infection or an uninfected control (not recorded which).

Only a few counts were recorded for this clonotype. The gene calls are TRBV29-1 and TRBJ2-2, with D uncertain. The CDR3 is 12 amino acids. Trimming stripped 4 bases from V and 1 base from J, with 4 bases between. Per the germline V gene, CDR1 is SQVTM and CDR2 is ANQGSEA. CDR3 sequence: CSVGQNTGELFF. For the CDR3, the DNA is TGCAGCGTTGGGCAGAACACCGGGGAGCTGTTTTTT.

A few counts support this clonotype. Germline and junction disagree at one end, which may indicate a read error. V usage is TRBV7-7 and J usage is TRBJ2-2; no definite D call. The CDR3 sequence is 15 residues long. Germline CDR1 SSHAT, CDR2 FNYEAQ (reference sequence). CDR3 in amino acids: CASSLLPEGSGELFF. The CDR3 region has the DNA TGTGCTAGCAGCTTACTGCCCGAAGGGTCCGGGGAGCTGTTTTTT.

This clonotype was observed at least ten times. The chain recombines TRBV7-6 with TRBJ2-1; D is possibly TRBD2 (7 bases). V lost 2 bases and J 0 bases, leaving 14 bases between the germline ends. The CDR3 has 17 amino acids. Looked up from germline, CDR1 is SGHVS and CDR2 is FNYEAQ. In DNA form, the CDR3 reads TGTGCCAGCAGCTTAACGGGGGGCGCCCTCTCCTACAATGAGCAGTTCTTC. Translated: CASSLTGGALSYNEQFF.

This clonotype was counted many times. The J gene is TRBJ2-5, the V gene TRBV7-2, with D perhaps being TRBD1 or TRBD2 (6 bases each). V gave up 0 bases and J gave up 4 bases, with 9 bases separating them. CDR1 and CDR2 (germline): SGHTA, FQGNSA. The CDR3 runs to 14 residues. The CDR3: CASSLASGAETQYF. The CDR3 bases are TGTGCCAGCAGCTTAGCTTCGGGGGCAGAGACCCAGTACTTC.

This clonotype has only a few counts. The chain carries TRBV12-3 or TRBV12-4 and TRBJ2-5; TRBD2 might be the D (5 bases). The CDR3 spans 14 residues. The V and J ends lost 3 bases and 3 bases respectively, with 11 bases between them. CDR3: CASSLSGGEETQYF. The CDR3 DNA follows: TGTGCCAGCAGTTTGAGCGGCGGAGAAGAGACCCAGTACTTC.